This T cell receptor (beta chain) was sequenced for a study of blood T cell repertoires in COVID-19. Across the whole study: COVID-19 samples, acute and convalescent, were from the United States, Italy and Spain. The analysed material was cDNA or gDNA that came from T cells, B-cell-depleted T cells, or PBMCs.

This clone was recorded once. Germline V gene lookup returns CDR1 MNHNS and CDR2 SASEGT. This CDR3 spans 16 amino acids. V lost 0 bases, J lost 2 bases, and 6 bases stayed unmatched. Authors' data handling: Estimated nucleated cell counts came from reference gene primer amplification. TCRdb keeps only in-frame clones here, not all; method: immunoSEQ multiplex PCR. D and trimming come from the DNA, and the V and J calls and clone size come from that table. Found here are about 18,000 clones, about 86% of them singletons; the top ten hold 11%. The J gene is TRBJ2-5, the V gene TRBV6-1; TRBD2 agrees at 7 bases. The receptor comes from a human donor in a cohort sampled during active COVID-19. Specimen: peripheral blood. DNA of the CDR3: TGTGCCAGCAGTGAAGCAACGCGGGGGTTTCAAGAGACCCAGTACTTC. Residues: CASSEATRGFQETQYF.